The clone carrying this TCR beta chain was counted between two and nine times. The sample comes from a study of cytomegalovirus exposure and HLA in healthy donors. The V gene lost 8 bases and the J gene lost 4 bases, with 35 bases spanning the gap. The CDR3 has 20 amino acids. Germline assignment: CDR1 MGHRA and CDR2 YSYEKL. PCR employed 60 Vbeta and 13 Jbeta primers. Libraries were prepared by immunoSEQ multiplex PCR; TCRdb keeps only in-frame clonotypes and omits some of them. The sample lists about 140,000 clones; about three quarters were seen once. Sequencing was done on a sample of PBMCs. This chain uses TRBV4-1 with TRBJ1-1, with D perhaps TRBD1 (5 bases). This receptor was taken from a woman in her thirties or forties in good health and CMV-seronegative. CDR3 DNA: TGCGCCAGCCGCCTAATAGGGGCTCGAGCCATGGCAGGATTTGGCACTGAAGCTTTCTTT. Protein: CASRLIGARAMAGFGTEAFF.